The 23 T cell receptor beta chains below all came from one sample that was sequenced in a study of cytomegalovirus exposure and HLA in healthy donors. Amplification used 60 Vbeta primers and 13 Jbeta primers. Clones were sequenced by immunoSEQ multiplex PCR, and TCRdb holds only the in-frame ones, with some missing. The clone table shows under 200,000 clones, with the ten largest holding roughly 6.7%. Sequencing was done on a sample of PBMCs. The receptors derive from a man aged 25-45 years in good health and CMV-seronegative.

This sequence joins TRBV10-3 and TRBJ2-6; D is ambiguous. Germline assignment: CDR1 ENHRY and CDR2 SYGVKD. Trimming stripped 0 bases from V and 0 bases from J, with 18 bases between. The CDR3 spans 20 residues. This CDR3 reads CAISESTGGDLGSGANVLTF. CDR3 DNA sequence: TGTGCCATCAGTGAGTCGACCGGTGGCGACCTAGGCTCTGGGGCCAACGTCCTGACTTTC.

The gene calls are TRBV7-2 and TRBJ1-4, with 7 bases fitting TRBD1. Germline lookup yields CDR1 SGHTA and CDR2 FQGNSA. Germline trimming cut 1 base from V and 9 bases from J; bases unmatched to any gene: 5. The CDR3 has 14 amino acids. CDR3 nucleotide sequence: TGTGCCAGCAGCTTAGACAGGGGTTTCAAAAAACTGTTTTTT. Translated, it gives CASSLDRGFKKLFF.

A word on this clone: The conserved phenylalanine or tryptophan is not found at the CDR3 terminus, so this likely reflects a read error. The chain links TRBV10-3 to TRBJ1-1; D possibly corresponds to TRBD1 (5 bases). CDR1 is ENHRY, CDR2 SYGVKD, per germline. Trimming shortened V by 6 bases and J by 3 bases, and 14 bases separated the two germline ends. This CDR3 spans 14 amino acids. The CDR3 bases are TGTGCCATCAGCCTGGTCGAAGGGGACACTGAAGCTTTCTCT. Translated, it gives CAISLVEGDTEAFS.

This chain links TRBV6-1 with TRBJ1-4; TRBD1 matches at 8 bases. This CDR3 has 15 amino acids. From germline, CDR1 is MNHNS and CDR2 SASEGT. After removal of 6 bases from V and 5 bases from J, the junction contained 8 bases not matched to a gene. CDR3: CASSTSRQGNEKLFF. DNA for the CDR3: TGTGCCAGCAGCACCTCCAGACAGGGGAATGAAAAACTGTTTTTT.

The chain links TRBV6-5 to TRBJ1-2; 7 bases align to TRBD1. The CDR3 is 13 amino acids. Germline V gives CDR1 MNHEY, CDR2 SVGAGI. With V trimmed by 6 bases and J by 4 bases, 5 bases remained unmatched. CDR3 sequence reads: CASRGQVGYGYTF. The CDR3 bases are TGTGCCAGCAGAGGACAGGTCGGCTATGGCTACACCTTC.

J is TRBJ2-7 and V is TRBV11-2; TRBD1 agrees at 7 bases. V lost 10 bases, J lost 0 bases, and 6 bases stayed unmatched. CDR1 SGHAT and CDR2 FQNNGV come from the germline V gene. CDR3 length: 13 amino acids. CDR3 bases: TGTGCCACCAAGACAGGGAACTCCTACGAGCAGTACTTC. Translated: CATKTGNSYEQYF.

The chain employs TRBV5-1 and TRBJ1-2; perhaps TRBD1 as D (6 bases). The CDR3 spans 12 residues. V was trimmed by 2 bases and J by 8 bases, leaving 10 bases between them. Germline CDR1 and CDR2: SGHRS and YFSETQ. CDR3 in amino acids: CASSFSGDGYTF. In DNA, the CDR3 is TGCGCCAGCAGCTTTTCAGGGGACGGCTACACCTTC.

The chain links TRBV11-2 to TRBJ2-1; the D gene is possibly TRBD1 (7 bases). CDR1 SGHAT and CDR2 FQNNGV come from the germline V gene. The CDR3 is 14 residues long. Deletions cut 4 bases from V and 11 bases from J, with 18 bases between. The CDR3 coding sequence is TGTGCCAGCAGCTCGGCGGGGACAGTCCTGAAGCAGTTCTTC. It encodes CASSSAGTVLKQFF.

The V and J genes are TRBV27 and TRBJ2-2; D is unclear. The V end lost 5 bases, the J end lost 4 bases, and 5 bases lay between the germline ends. Germline-derived CDR1 and CDR2 are MNHEY and SMNVEV (reference sequence). CDR3 length: 12 amino acids. CDR3 nucleotides: TGTGCCAGCAGTCCCCTCACCGGGGAGCTGTTTTTT. Translation: CASSPLTGELFF.

The chain recombines TRBV6-6 with TRBJ1-5, with a possible D match to TRBD1 (5 bases). Between the trimmed V and J ends, which lost 6 bases and 0 bases, there was a span of 15 bases. This CDR3 is built from 16 residues. CDR1 and CDR2 from the germline V gene are MNHNY and SVGAGI (reference sequence). The CDR3 protein is CASRGTGSLSNQPQHF. CDR3 DNA: TGTGCCAGCAGGGGTACAGGTTCTCTTAGCAATCAGCCCCAGCATTTT.

This chain links TRBV12-5 with TRBJ2-5; 9 nucleotides line up with TRBD1. This CDR3 region has 15 residues. V was pared by 1 base and J by 5 bases, with 5 bases of the junction left unmatched. Germline V lookup: CDR1 LGHNT, CDR2 FRNRAP. The CDR3 coding sequence is TGTGCTAGTGGTTTGGGCCCAGACAGGGGGGAGACCCAGTACTTC. It encodes CASGLGPDRGETQYF.

This chain uses TRBV5-4 with TRBJ2-1; no clear D gene. The length of the CDR3 is 13 residues. Germline CDR1 and CDR2: SGHNT and YYREEE (reference sequence). Trimming left V 3 bases short and J 7 bases short, with 11 bases between. The CDR3 reads CASSSSGSNEQFF. CDR3 nucleotides: TGTGCCAGCAGCTCTAGTGGCTCGAATGAGCAGTTCTTC.

The rearrangement uses TRBV9 and TRBJ2-1; tentatively, D is TRBD1 (5 bases). The length of the CDR3 is 14 residues. With 0 bases removed from V and 4 bases from J, the gap between germline ends came to 8 bases. The V gene's germline CDR1 is SGDLS and CDR2 YYNGEE. This CDR3 reads CASSVDDSYNEQFF. Written as DNA, the CDR3 is TGTGCCAGCAGCGTAGATGACAGTTACAATGAGCAGTTCTTC.

This rearrangement joins TRBV30 to TRBJ2-1; 12 nucleotides align to TRBD2. V was pared by 3 bases and J by 8 bases, with 8 bases of the junction left unmatched. This CDR3 is 15 amino acids long. Germline CDR1 and CDR2: GTSNPN and SVGIG (reference sequence). CDR3: CAWSRLAGVGDEQFF. CDR3 bases: TGTGCCTGGAGCCGACTAGCGGGAGTGGGAGATGAGCAGTTCTTC.

The V gene is TRBV4-1, the J gene TRBJ1-1; 7 bases line up with TRBD1. Trimming cost V 4 bases and J 0 bases; bases outside gene matches: 8. Germline V lookup: CDR1 MGHRA, CDR2 YSYEKL. The CDR3 has 16 amino acids. The CDR3 DNA reads TGCGCCAGCAGCCGAAACGAACAGGGGATGAACACTGAAGCTTTCTTT. Translation gives CASSRNEQGMNTEAFF.

The rearrangement uses TRBV6-1 and TRBJ1-2, with 11 bases that match TRBD1. The CDR3 totals 14 residues. CDR1 is MNHNS, CDR2 SASEGT, per germline. The V segment lost 5 bases and the J segment 8 bases; nucleotides outside the gene matches: 7. CDR3 region: CASSIGQGASGYTF. CDR3 coding DNA: TGTGCCAGCAGTATAGGACAGGGGGCGTCCGGCTACACCTTC.

The gene calls are TRBV9 and TRBJ2-7, with 9 nucleotides matching TRBD1. Germline V gene sequence: CDR1 SGDLS, CDR2 YYNGEE. The CDR3 extends over 15 amino acids. Trimming removed 0 bases from V and 5 bases from J; junction bases left unmatched: 6. CDR3 nucleotide sequence: TGTGCCAGCAGCGTAGAAGGGACAGGGCCGGACGAGCAGTACTTC. Translation gives CASSVEGTGPDEQYF.

The V and J genes are TRBV29-1 and TRBJ2-6; D perhaps matches TRBD1 (5 bases). This CDR3 region has 15 residues. CDR1 is SQVTM, CDR2 ANQGSEA, per germline. The V end lost 6 bases, the J end lost 0 bases, and 12 bases lay between the germline ends. As DNA, the CDR3 is TGCAGCGTGGGCAGGGCAGCCTCTGGGGCCAACGTCCTGACTTTC. The encoded protein is CSVGRAASGANVLTF.

The chain couples TRBV30 to TRBJ2-7; maybe TRBD1 (6 bases). V gave up 3 bases and J gave up 0 bases, with 12 bases separating them. The CDR3 has 14 amino acids. CDR1 and CDR2 from the germline V gene are GTSNPN and SVGIG (reference sequence). CDR3 residues: CAWSRNRDSYEQYF. Here the CDR3 DNA reads TGTGCCTGGAGCAGAAACAGGGACTCCTACGAGCAGTACTTC.

This chain joins TRBV29-1 and TRBJ2-2; tentative D call: TRBD2 (5 bases). Germline CDR1 SQVTM, CDR2 ANQGSEA. This CDR3 region has 14 residues. V dropped 4 bases and J dropped 2 bases, with 11 bases sitting between them. CDR3 in amino acids: CSVGPPGNTGELFF. The CDR3 nucleotides read TGCAGCGTTGGACCTCCGGGAAACACCGGGGAGCTGTTTTTT.

V usage is TRBV9 and J usage is TRBJ2-1; TRBD2 aligns across 7 bases. Germline CDR1 is SGDLS and CDR2 is YYNGEE. This CDR3 comprises 14 residues. Trimming removed 2 bases from V and 6 bases from J; junction bases left unmatched: 5. CDR3 nucleotides: TGTGCCAGCAGCGTCCGCGGGGAGGGCAATGAGCAGTTCTTC. This codes for CASSVRGEGNEQFF. The full variable domain, rest sourced from reference TRBV9 and TRBJ2-1, is DSGVTQTPKHLITATGQRVTLRCSPRSGDLSVYWYQQSLDQGLQFLIQYYNGEERAKGNILERFSAQQFPDLHSELNLSSLELGDSALYFCASSVRGEGNEQFFGPGTRLTVL.

V and J are TRBV10-1 and TRBJ2-7, with 9 bases lining up with TRBD2. In germline, CDR1 is WNHNN, CDR2 SYGVQD (reference sequence). The length of the CDR3 is 15 residues. The J segment lost 2 bases and the V segment lost 3 bases, leaving 5 bases of the junction unmatched. CDR3: CASSEGSGGTYEQYF. In DNA, the CDR3 is TGCGCCAGCAGTGAAGGAAGCGGGGGGACCTACGAGCAGTACTTC.

CDR3 amino acids: CASVRGQGRNSPLHF. DNA of the CDR3: TGTGCCAGCGTTAGGGGGCAGGGGAGAAATTCACCCCTCCACTTT. This sequence joins TRBV28 and TRBJ1-6; TRBD1 agrees at 7 bases. V dropped 8 bases and J dropped 7; count of bases not matched to a gene: 11. The CDR3 has 15 amino acids. CDR1 is MDHEN, CDR2 SYDVKM, per germline.